A single sample is the source of the 28 T cell receptor beta chains below, sequenced in a study of blood T cell repertoires in COVID-19. The repertoire was sequenced with immunoSEQ multiplex PCR; TCRdb's copy has only in-frame clones and lacks some. Here the sample spans a few hundred thousand clones, around nine tenths being singletons. The sequenced sample consisted of peripheral blood. All receptors come from a woman between 50 and 59 years old with active or convalescent COVID-19.

This clone showed up just a few times. The chain employs TRBV20-1 and TRBJ1-2; D might be TRBD1 (6 bases). Germline assignment: CDR1 DFQATT and CDR2 SNEGSKA (reference sequence). The CDR3 runs 13 residues. V lost 3 bases, J lost 7 bases, and 15 bases lay in between. The CDR3 DNA sequence: TGCAGTGCTAGTCTCAGGGGCGGGGGTGGCTACACCTTC. Its translation is CSASLRGGGGYTF.

J is TRBJ2-3 and V is TRBV6-6; 11 bases align to TRBD2. J lost 4 bases, V lost 5 bases, and 8 bases had no gene match. CDR1 MNHNY and CDR2 SVGAGI come from the germline V gene (reference sequence). The CDR3 has 16 amino acids. The CDR3 coding sequence is TGTGCCAGCAGTCAGGGAATAGCGGGAGGGCCAGATACGCAGTATTTT. As protein: CASSQGIAGGPDTQYF.

J is TRBJ1-5 and V is TRBV10-3; TRBD1 matches at 9 bases. The length of the CDR3 is 16 residues. Germline V gene lookup returns CDR1 ENHRY and CDR2 SYGVKD. The V segment lost 3 bases and the J segment 1 base; nucleotides outside the gene matches: 4. The CDR3 coding sequence is TGTGCCATCAGTGACCCGGGACAGGGCAGCAATCAGCCCCAGCATTTT. It yields the protein CAISDPGQGSNQPQHF.

This chain connects TRBV30 to TRBJ2-7, with D tentatively TRBD1 (6 bases). The V gene lost 0 bases and the J gene lost 2 bases, with 8 bases spanning the gap. Germline V gene lookup returns CDR1 GTSNPN and CDR2 SVGIG (reference sequence). The CDR3 spans 13 residues. The CDR3 coding sequence is TGTGCCTGGAGTGTACAGGGACCCTACGAGCAGTACTTC. As protein: CAWSVQGPYEQYF.

The chain joins TRBV6-4 to TRBJ2-1; 10 bases are shared with TRBD2. CDR1 is MRHNA and CDR2 is SNTAGT in the germline V gene. This CDR3 has 16 residues. Trimming cost V 5 bases and J 9 bases; bases outside gene matches: 13. CDR3 coding DNA: TGTGCCAGCAGTCGAGCGGGAGGGCCTCGGATTGGTGAGCAGTTCTTC. The encoded protein is CASSRAGGPRIGEQFF.

This chain uses TRBV9 with TRBJ1-1; 7 bases line up with TRBD1. V trimming: 4 bases; J trimming: 7 bases; junction bases outside the gene matches: 10. CDR1 is SGDLS and CDR2 is YYNGEE in the germline V gene. The CDR3 sequence is 14 residues long. The CDR3 DNA reads as TGTGCCAGCAGCCAAACGGGAGGGGGCGGTGAAGCTTTCTTT. Its translation is CASSQTGGGGEAFF.

A note on this clone: At one boundary the junction diverges from the germline segment, which might be a read error. The J gene is TRBJ2-7, the V gene TRBV28; 7 nucleotides align to TRBD2. There are 12 residues in the CDR3. The germline gives CDR1 MDHEN, CDR2 SYDVKM. The CDR3 region has the DNA TGTGCCAGCAGTTTTGGCGGGGCTAGCGGAACCTTC. Translation gives CASSFGGASGTF.

This chain links TRBV18 with TRBJ1-1; 8 bases agree with TRBD1. The CDR3 has 17 amino acids. Germline loops: CDR1 KGHSH, CDR2 LQKENI. J lost 1 base, V lost 5 bases, and 12 bases had no gene match. The DNA for the CDR3 is TGTGCCAGCTCAGGTGACAGGGGTGGTTCCCCGAACACTGAAGCTTTCTTT. It yields the protein CASSGDRGGSPNTEAFF.

The chain links TRBV10-1 to TRBJ2-5, with unresolved D. The V end was cut by 7 bases, the J end by 1 base, with 13 bases between. CDR1 and CDR2 (germline): WNHNN, SYGVQD (reference sequence). The CDR3 is 14 amino acids. The CDR3 reads CASIAPLPQETQYF. The CDR3 DNA reads TGCGCCAGCATTGCGCCCTTACCCCAAGAGACCCAGTACTTC.

The gene calls are TRBV6-5 and TRBJ1-3, with D possibly TRBD1 on 5 matching bases. The CDR3 has 15 residues. Trimming took off 2 bases at V and 0 bases at J, with 8 bases between the two ends. The germline CDR1 and CDR2 sequences are MNHEY and SVGAGI. CDR3 loop: CASSYRGNSGNTIYF. The CDR3 nucleotides read TGTGCCAGCAGTTACAGGGGTAACTCTGGAAACACCATATATTTT.

This clone is a singleton in its sample. The V call is TRBV6-5, the J call TRBJ2-7; D perhaps matches TRBD2 (6 bases). V was shortened by 0 bases and J by 0 bases, with 12 bases between the two germline ends. In germline, CDR1 is MNHEY, CDR2 SVGAGI. The CDR3 is 16 amino acids. The CDR3 bases are TGTGCCAGCAGTTACTCCACAGGAGGGATCTCCTACGAGCAGTACTTC. It is translated as CASSYSTGGISYEQYF.

The chain carries TRBV3-1 (or the pseudogene TRBV3-2) and TRBJ2-2; possible D gene TRBD1, 6 bases. The CDR3 is made up of 14 amino acids. V lost 4 bases, J lost 4 bases, and 10 bases lay in between. Germline assignment: CDR1 LGHDT and CDR2 YNNKEL (reference sequence). The CDR3 protein is CASSLWTATGELFF. The CDR3 nucleotides are TGTGCCAGCAGCCTTTGGACAGCCACCGGGGAGCTGTTTTTT.

This chain connects TRBV6-6 to TRBJ1-5, with 7 bases aligning to TRBD1. Trimming cost V 8 bases and J 4 bases; bases outside gene matches: 5. CDR3 size: 13 residues. Germline V CDR1 and CDR2: MNHNY, SVGAGI (reference sequence). CDR3 nucleotide sequence: TGTGCCAGCGCTTCAGGGGGGAATCAGCCCCAGCATTTT. This gives the protein CASASGGNQPQHF.

This rearrangement joins TRBV2 to TRBJ1-2; TRBD1 agrees at 7 bases. This CDR3 has 12 amino acids. Trimming removed 7 bases from V and 7 bases from J; junction bases left unmatched: 6. CDR1 is SNHLY and CDR2 is FYNNEI in the germline V gene. Here the CDR3 reads CASTRDRSGYTF. The CDR3 coding sequence is TGTGCCAGCACCCGGGACAGAAGTGGCTACACCTTC.

V and J are TRBV27 and TRBJ1-2, with TRBD1 matching 8 bases. With V trimmed by 4 bases and J by 6 bases, 19 bases remained unmatched. Germline assignment: CDR1 MNHEY and CDR2 SMNVEV (reference sequence). The CDR3 consists of 18 residues. The DNA of the CDR3 is TGTGCCAGCAGTTCCCTGCAGGGGGCGCGGGGCTATCTGAATGGCTACACCTTC. Its translation is CASSSLQGARGYLNGYTF.

The chain carries TRBV7-8 and TRBJ2-7; D remains unclear. Germline assignment: CDR1 SGHVS and CDR2 FQNEAQ. The CDR3 is made up of 14 amino acids. V was pared by 5 bases and J by 0 bases, with 11 bases between. CDR3 loop: CASSLSISSYEQYF. CDR3 coding DNA: TGTGCCAGCAGCCTTTCGATCAGCTCCTACGAGCAGTACTTC.

V and J are TRBV3-1 (or the pseudogene TRBV3-2) and TRBJ2-3; 12 bases match TRBD2. Germline CDR1 reads LGHDT; CDR2 reads YNNKEL (reference sequence). The V gene end was trimmed by 3 bases and the J gene end by 6 bases; junction bases not matched to a gene: 16. The CDR3 runs to 19 residues. The CDR3 bases are TGTGCCAGCAGCCAGATAGAGGTGGGTCGACTAGCGGGAGAGGATACGCAGTATTTT. Its translation: CASSQIEVGRLAGEDTQYF.

The chain joins TRBV27 to TRBJ1-5; TRBD1 agrees at 9 bases. Trimming at V came to 6 bases and at J to 6 bases, leaving 6 bases not matched to a gene. The CDR3 consists of 14 residues. Germline CDR1 MNHEY, CDR2 SMNVEV (reference sequence). The CDR3 protein is CASRTTGGGQPQHF. For the CDR3, the DNA is TGTGCCAGCAGGACGACAGGGGGAGGTCAGCCCCAGCATTTT.

The CDR3 coding sequence is TGTGCCAGCAGTCTGTCCCTAACAGGGGATGGCTACACCTTC. As protein: CASSLSLTGDGYTF. This sequence joins TRBV27 and TRBJ1-2, with 7 bases identical to TRBD1. CDR1 and CDR2 (germline): MNHEY, SMNVEV (reference sequence). V gave up 5 bases and J gave up 6 bases; unmatched junction bases: 9. The CDR3 is made up of 14 amino acids.

This chain uses TRBV7-2 with TRBJ1-1; D may be TRBD1 (6 bases). V lost 3 bases, J lost 0 bases, and 8 bases lay in between. Looked up from germline, CDR1 is SGHTA and CDR2 is FQGNSA. This CDR3 is built from 14 residues. The CDR3 bases are TGTGCCAGCAGCTTTACAGGGTTGAACACTGAAGCTTTCTTT. Its translation is CASSFTGLNTEAFF.

This sequence joins TRBV6-2 or TRBV6-3 and TRBJ2-3; 10 bases are shared with TRBD2. Germline CDR1 MNHEY, CDR2 SVGEGT. The CDR3 contains 16 residues. After removal of 2 bases from V and 4 bases from J, the junction contained 6 bases not matched to a gene. CDR3 nucleotide sequence: TGTGCCAGCAGTTACAGTTTAGCGGGGGGCCCAGATACGCAGTATTTT. It encodes CASSYSLAGGPDTQYF.

The V gene is TRBV7-3, the J gene TRBJ2-1; D is perhaps TRBD2 (5 bases). The CDR3 contains 13 residues. Germline CDR1 reads SGHTA; CDR2 reads FQGTGA. V gave up 4 bases and J gave up 4 bases, with 8 bases separating them. The CDR3 bases are TGTGCCAGCAGCTCCCCGGGGTACAATGAGCAGTTCTTC. Translation: CASSSPGYNEQFF.

The chain uses TRBV24-1 and TRBJ2-1, with TRBD2 identical over 8 bases. V was pared by 7 bases and J by 0 bases, with 4 bases of the junction left unmatched. The CDR3 has 15 residues. Germline V gene lookup returns CDR1 KGHDR and CDR2 SFDVKD. In DNA, the CDR3 is TGTGCCACCAGCCCGAGCGGGAGCTCCTACAATGAGCAGTTCTTC. It specifies CATSPSGSSYNEQFF.

The gene calls are TRBV3-1 (or the pseudogene TRBV3-2) and TRBJ1-6; TRBD1 aligns across 7 bases. Trimming cost V 11 bases and J 8 bases; bases outside gene matches: 15. This CDR3 contains 15 residues. Germline V CDR1 and CDR2: LGHDT, YNNKEL (reference sequence). The CDR3, as DNA: TGTGCCTCCAGGGATTTCGACAGGGCGGATTCACCCCTCCACTTT. Its translation: CASRDFDRADSPLHF.

The CDR3: CASSPGHRDTGELFF. In DNA, the CDR3 is TGTGCCAGCTCACCGGGACACCGCGACACCGGGGAGCTGTTTTTT. The chain employs TRBV18 and TRBJ2-2; possible D gene TRBD1, 6 bases. The germline V gene has CDR1 KGHSH and CDR2 LQKENI. V lost 3 bases and J 3 bases, leaving 11 bases between the germline ends. The CDR3 consists of 15 residues.

The chain carries TRBV19 and TRBJ1-1, with D possibly being TRBD1 (5 bases). The germline gives CDR1 LNHDA, CDR2 SQIVND (reference sequence). The CDR3 is 12 amino acids. The germline V and J ends were trimmed by 6 bases and 8 bases, with 13 bases remaining between them. This CDR3 is CASRKNRWEAFF. Here the CDR3 DNA reads TGTGCCAGTAGAAAGAACAGGTGGGAAGCTTTCTTT.

The chain carries TRBV7-9 and TRBJ2-5, with TRBD2 matching 9 bases. With 4 bases clipped from V and 4 bases from J, the junction kept 10 bases outside the gene matches. This CDR3 region has 16 residues. CDR1 is SEHNR, CDR2 FQNEAQ, per germline (reference sequence). CDR3 in DNA: TGTGCCAGCAGCTCCCATAGCGGGAGTGGGAGAGAGACCCAGTACTTC. Its protein product is CASSSHSGSGRETQYF.

The chain links TRBV15 to TRBJ2-7, with 8 bases aligning to TRBD2. Germline V gene data show CDR1 as LNHNV and CDR2 as YYDKDF (reference sequence). The CDR3 totals 16 residues. J was trimmed by 3 bases and V by 0 bases; bases with no gene match: 7. The CDR3 reads CATSRDRDGTSYEQYF. CDR3 DNA: TGTGCCACCAGCAGAGATAGGGACGGGACTAGCTACGAGCAGTACTTC.